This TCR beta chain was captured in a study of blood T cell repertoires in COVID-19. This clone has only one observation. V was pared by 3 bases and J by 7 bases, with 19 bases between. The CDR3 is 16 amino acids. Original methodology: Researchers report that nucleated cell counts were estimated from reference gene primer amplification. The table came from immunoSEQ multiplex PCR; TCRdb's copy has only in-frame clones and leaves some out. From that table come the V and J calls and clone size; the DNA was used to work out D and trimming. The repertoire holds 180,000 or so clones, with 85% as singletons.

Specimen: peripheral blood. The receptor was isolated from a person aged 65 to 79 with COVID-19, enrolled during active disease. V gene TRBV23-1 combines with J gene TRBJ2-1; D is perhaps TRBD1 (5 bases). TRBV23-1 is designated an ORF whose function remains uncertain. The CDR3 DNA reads TGCGCCAGCAGTCATCAGGGCCTACCCACTGGGAATGAGCAGTTCTTC. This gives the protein CASSHQGLPTGNEQFF.